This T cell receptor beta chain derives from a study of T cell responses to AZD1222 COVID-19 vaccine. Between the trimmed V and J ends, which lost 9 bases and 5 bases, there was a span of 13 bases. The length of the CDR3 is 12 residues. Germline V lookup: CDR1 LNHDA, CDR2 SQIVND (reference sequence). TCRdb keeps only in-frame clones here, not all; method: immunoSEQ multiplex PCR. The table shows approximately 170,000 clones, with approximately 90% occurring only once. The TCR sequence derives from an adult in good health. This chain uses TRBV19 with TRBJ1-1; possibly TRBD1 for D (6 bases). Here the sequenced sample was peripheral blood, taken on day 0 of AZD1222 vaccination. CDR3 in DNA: TGTGCCAGCCGGGGGGGGCGGACTGAAGCTTTCTTT. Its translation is CASRGGRTEAFF.